This TCR beta chain is from a study of T cells expressing NK-cell markers (TCRdb year 2020). Study-level background: Three sorted T-cell subsets (CD3+CD56+NKG2C+, CD3+CD56+NKG2C- and CD3+CD56-NKG2C+) from several donors had their TCR beta-chain repertoires profiled. Most of the eight sequenced donors were HCMV-seropositive and one was HCMV-seronegative. Randomly selected healthy volunteers, three men and five women, were used as the eight sequenced donors. Sequencing of the libraries produced 2 x 150 bp reads on Illumina HiSeq 2000/2500, MiSeq or NextSeq. Broad study findings and their caveats: It remained unclear whether the expanded NKG2C-expressing T cell clones were specific for HCMV antigens. In more than five donors, the dominant CD3+CD56+NKG2C+ clonotypes ranked among the top 10 CD8+ clonotypes, making up roughly 1.0-7.5% of CD8+ T cells. Those dominant clonotypes were again the most abundant among CD3+CD56-NKG2C+ cells in a handful of donors, at 28.3-60.1%.

Points on this clonotype: Its binding antigen is unknown.

TCRdb shows the sequencer as Illumina HiSeq 2000. The TCR beta cDNA libraries were made using 5'RACE template switching, a step that added both a universal primer site and unique molecular identifiers. Synthesis of cDNA was primed from the TCR beta constant segment and was followed by two consecutive PCR amplification steps. The published analysis was carried out like this. MIGEC handled demultiplexing of the reads and grouping by UMI, while MiTCR was used to assemble and quantify clonotypes. Only TCR cDNA sequences supported by at least two reads were kept to exclude erroneous sequences. Downstream repertoire analysis used the tcR package, and clonotypes were matched across fractions by CDR3 nucleotide sequence plus V segment. Antigen specificity was annotated against VDJdb with VDJmatch, allowing one amino acid substitution in CDR3. Through TCRdb reprocessing, the reads give one entry per CDR3 protein sequence; DNA is omitted. These V and J calls derive from TCRdb rather than the authors' analysis. This sample's listing comprises 350,000 to 450,000 distinct CDR3 sequences. The ten largest clones take up roughly 5.5% of the sample.

The CDR3 sequence holds 16 residues, the cysteine and phenylalanine included. No DNA has been recorded. CDR1 and CDR2, looked up from the germline V gene, are MNHNS and SASEGT. HCMV serostatus was determined by detecting HCMV-specific IgG in serum with a commercial ELISA kit. Ficoll density gradient centrifugation was used to isolate peripheral blood mononuclear cells from blood. Sequenced sample: blood T cells: a sorted CD56 or NKG2C T cell subset, CD4+ or CD8+ T cells, or bulk PBMC T cells (not recorded which). The sequence came from a man aged 18-70 years in good health. The chain couples TRBV6-1 to TRBJ2-7; TCRdb lists TRBD1, though no DNA is available to test this call. The CDR3 in this case is CASSEVAGGGPVEQYF.